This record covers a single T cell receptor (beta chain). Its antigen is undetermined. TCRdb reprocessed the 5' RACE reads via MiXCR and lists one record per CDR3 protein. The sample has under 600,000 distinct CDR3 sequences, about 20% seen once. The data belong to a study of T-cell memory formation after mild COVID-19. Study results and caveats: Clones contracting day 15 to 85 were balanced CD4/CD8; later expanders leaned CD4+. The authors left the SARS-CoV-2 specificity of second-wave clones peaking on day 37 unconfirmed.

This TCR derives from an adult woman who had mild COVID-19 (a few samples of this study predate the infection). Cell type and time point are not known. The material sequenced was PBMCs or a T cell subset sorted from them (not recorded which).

This CDR3 is CASSTAANTGELFF. The CDR3 DNA sequence: TGTGCCAGCAGTACCGCAGCGAACACCGGGGAGCTGTTTTTT. The chain uses TRBV9 and TRBJ2-2; D is uncertain. Germline CDR1 reads SGDLS; CDR2 reads YYNGEE. V lost 5 bases and J lost 0, with 8 bases in between. The CDR3 extends over 14 amino acids. The whole variable domain, remainder taken from reference TRBV9 and TRBJ2-2, is DSGVTQTPKHLITATGQRVTLRCSPRSGDLSVYWYQQSLDQGLQFLIQYYNGEERAKGNILERFSAQQFPDLHSELNLSSLELGDSALYFCASSTAANTGELFFGEGSRLTVL.